The present entry profiles one T cell receptor (beta chain) with its context. Its antigen is as yet unknown. Treatment denoted: oral pan-JAK inhibitor, 5-10 mg twice daily. Extracted from the samples, RNA was reverse transcribed into cDNA to serve as the sequencing template. Profiled with immunoSEQ multiplex PCR; TCRdb holds only in-frame clones, not every one. In the table there are roughly 200,000 clones, roughly two fifths of which are singletons. The sample originates from a study of CD8+ T cells in alopecia areata. Findings of the study overall: During tofacitinib treatment, many expanded lesional clones remained in scalp and blood.

The receptor was isolated from a human donor with alopecia areata. This specimen consisted of CD4+ T cells sorted from blood, obtained around week 37, from a patient treated with tofacitinib.

The CDR3 sequence is CSVEDGSSYEQYF. Written as DNA, the CDR3 is TGCAGCGTTGAGGACGGTTCCTCCTACGAGCAGTACTTC. This chain links TRBV29-1 with TRBJ2-7; unclear D gene. V dropped 3 bases and J dropped 0 bases, with 9 bases sitting between them. Germline loops: CDR1 SQVTM, CDR2 ANQGSEA. CDR3 length: 13 residues.